These T cell receptor beta chains were read from a single sample in a study of early stage breast cancer tumors. The method was immunoSEQ multiplex PCR; TCRdb's version includes in-frame clones alone and lacks a portion of them. In the table there are tens of thousands of clones, roughly 83% of which are singletons. Sequenced input: blood. Source of these receptors: a person aged 45 to 59 with breast cancer. The CDR3 runs from the conserved cysteine through the conserved F or W. A D gene is named only where the DNA matches it firmly. Only some rows state a clone size, as once, few, many or a class for expanded clones.

j_call clone_size v_call d_call cdr3_nt cdr3_aa
TRBJ1-2 few TRBV30 . TGTGCCTGGAGTGGACATAACTATGGCTACACCTTC CAWSGHNYGYTF
TRBJ2-1 . TRBV5-1 TRBD1 TGCGCCAGCAGCCCGACCGGGACAGGTTACAATGAGCAGTTCTTC CASSPTGTGYNEQFF
TRBJ2-3 . TRBV7-9 TRBD1 TGTGCCAGCAGCTTTCAGACAGGGATGGGCACAGATACGCAGTATTTT CASSFQTGMGTDTQYF
TRBJ2-7 . TRBV6-1 . TGTGCCAGCAGTGTGGACAGAGCCAGTATTCCCTACGAGCAGTACTTC CASSVDRASIPYEQYF
TRBJ1-2 few TRBV10-3 . TGTGCCATCACCCCAGGAAGGGGCAGTCGGGGCTATGGCTACACCTTC CAITPGRGSRGYGYTF
TRBJ1-2 . TRBV5-1 . TGCGCCAGCAGCTTGGACCCGGGGAAGAACTATGGCTACACCTTC CASSLDPGKNYGYTF
TRBJ2-1 once TRBV18 TRBD2 TGTGCCACGGGCGGGGGTTCATCCTACAATGAGCAGTTCTTC CATGGGSSYNEQFF
TRBJ1-3 . TRBV7-9 . TGTGCCAGCAGCTTGGAGACAGGTGGAAACACCATATATTTT CASSLETGGNTIYF
TRBJ2-7 . TRBV2 . TGTGCCAGTACCGCTGGGCGTAAAGACGAGCAGTACTTC CASTAGRKDEQYF
TRBJ1-1 . TRBV2 . TGTGCCAGCAGTGACCCCCAGGGGAGAGGCACTGAAGCTTTCTTT CASSDPQGRGTEAFF
TRBJ2-5 once TRBV6-5 TRBD2 TGTGCCAGCAGTTCCGCTGTGGGGGGGGAGACCCAGTACTTC CASSSAVGGETQYF
TRBJ2-1 . TRBV18 TRBD2 TGTGCCAGCTCACCCTCTCTAGCGGGGGCCGAGAATGAGCAGTTCTTC CASSPSLAGAENEQFF
TRBJ2-3 . TRBV4-3 TRBD2 TGCGCCAGCAGCGAAGCTAGCGGGGGGGGCACAGATACGCAGTATTTT CASSEASGGGTDTQYF
TRBJ1-6 . TRBV25-1 . TGTGCCAGCAGAGACATCTCGAGCTCCTATAATTCACCCCTCCACTTT CASRDISSSYNSPLHF
TRBJ2-7 . TRBV4-3 . TGCGCCAGCAGCCAGGACTCTGGACTGACATACGAGCAGTACTTC CASSQDSGLTYEQYF
TRBJ2-3 . TRBV18 TRBD2 TGTGCCAGCTCACCGCTAGCGGGAGCTACCGATACGCAGTATTTT CASSPLAGATDTQYF
TRBJ1-4 . TRBV25-1 TRBD1 TGTGCCAGCAGTGACCACCAGGGGGCTCCTAATGAAAAACTGTTTTTT CASSDHQGAPNEKLFF
TRBJ1-1 . TRBV18 . TGTGCCAGCTCACCACGTTATAGCAGCGGCTTGAACACTGAAGCTTTCTTT CASSPRYSSGLNTEAFF
TRBJ2-3 . TRBV19 . TGTGCCAGTAGGAGACTAGCCGGGGGCTTCACAGATACGCAGTATTTT CASRRLAGGFTDTQYF
TRBJ1-2 . TRBV14 TRBD1 TGTGCCAGCAGCCAAGCCAGGGGGATATACGGCTACACCTTC CASSQARGIYGYTF
TRBJ2-2 once TRBV11-3 . TGTGCCAGCAGCTATGCCGGGGGTACCGGGGAGCTGTTTTTT CASSYAGGTGELFF
TRBJ1-4 . TRBV18 . TGTGCCAGCTCACCACCGATCAGCCAAAATGAAAAACTGTTTTTT CASSPPISQNEKLFF
TRBJ2-1 . TRBV11-2 TRBD1 TGTGCCAGCAGCTCACAGGGGTATGAGCAGTTCTTC CASSSQGYEQFF
TRBJ2-7 . TRBV6-1 . TGTGCCAGCAGTGAATCCGCAGGGACCACCTACGAGCAGTACTTC CASSESAGTTYEQYF
TRBJ2-7 . TRBV5-1 . TGCGCCAGCAGCTTGGTAGGAGCGGGGACACCACTTTACGAGCAGTACTTC CASSLVGAGTPLYEQYF
TRBJ2-7 . TRBV18 TRBD1 TGTGCCAGCTCACCAGGGACAGCCTACGAGCAGTACTTC CASSPGTAYEQYF
TRBJ2-1 . TRBV9 . TGTGCCAGCAGCGTAGACGGGGCCCAATACAATGAGCAGTTCTTC CASSVDGAQYNEQFF
TRBJ2-1 . TRBV19 . TGTGCCAGTAGTATGAGTAGGCGCGATGAGCAGTTCTTC CASSMSRRDEQFF
TRBJ2-3 . TRBV5-1 TRBD2 TGCGCCAGCAGCCCGGGGACTAGCCGCGATACGCAGTATTTT CASSPGTSRDTQYF
TRBJ2-1 . TRBV6-5 . TGTGCCAGCAGTCTGCAAGGGTCTGACTACAATGAGCAGTTCTTC CASSLQGSDYNEQFF
TRBJ2-5 . TRBV29-1 TRBD2 TGCAGCGTTGAAAGTCTTAGCGGGGGGGCCTCTGGAAAGACCCAGTACTTC CSVESLSGGASGKTQYF
TRBJ2-2 . TRBV7-2 . TGTGCCAGCAGCTTCTTAGCGACCGGGGAGCTGTTTTTT CASSFLATGELFF
TRBJ2-7 . TRBV4-3 . TGCGCCAGCAGCCAAGAGTGGGGCCTCTACGAGCAGTACTTC CASSQEWGLYEQYF
TRBJ1-2 few TRBV6-5 . TGTGCCAGCAGTTCTCGGGGGAGAGGGTATGGCTACACCTTC CASSSRGRGYGYTF
TRBJ1-2 . TRBV7-2 . TGTGCCAGCAGCTCCACGGGACACCTTGTTGGCTACACCTTC CASSSTGHLVGYTF
TRBJ2-7 . TRBV1 . TGCACCAGCAGCCAGGACCCTCGGCACGAGCAGTACTTC CTSSQDPRHEQYF
TRBJ2-3 . TRBV9 . TGTGCCAGCAGCGCGCAACAGAATACGCAGTATTTT CASSAQQNTQYF
TRBJ2-5 once TRBV7-9 . TGTGCCAGCAGTTTCGGGACACCTCAAGAGACCCAGTACTTC CASSFGTPQETQYF
TRBJ2-2 . TRBV5-1 . TGCGCCAGCAGGCCGGGCCCGGCCGCGAACACCGGGGAGCTGTTTTTT CASRPGPAANTGELFF
TRBJ1-1 . TRBV7-6 . TGTGCCAGCAGCTTAGCAGGGGGGAGCACTGAAGCTTTCTTT CASSLAGGSTEAFF
TRBJ2-1 . TRBV19 . TGTGCCAGTAGTATATTTTCGGGGAGCTCCTACAATGAGCAGTTCTTC CASSIFSGSSYNEQFF
TRBJ1-3 . TRBV7-9 . TGTGCCAGCAGCTTGCGGAGGGCTGGAAACACCATATATTTT CASSLRRAGNTIYF
TRBJ2-5 . TRBV5-1 TRBD2 TGCGCCAGCAGCGGGGGGGGAGAGACCCAGTACTTC CASSGGGETQYF
TRBJ1-1 . TRBV6-1 . TGTGCCAGCAGTGGGCAGGAGAACACTGAAGCTTTCTTT CASSGQENTEAFF
TRBJ2-3 . TRBV19 TRBD2 TGTGCCTCGGGACTAGCGGGGGGGCCGACAGATACGCAGTATTTT CASGLAGGPTDTQYF
TRBJ1-5 once TRBV15 . TGTGCCACCAGCAGAGGAGGGGGGTCTCAGCCCCAGCATTTT CATSRGGGSQPQHF
TRBJ2-5 . TRBV5-1 . TGCGCCAGCAGCTTGGGATCAAGAACGAGAGAGACCCAGTACTTC CASSLGSRTRETQYF
TRBJ1-2 . TRBV5-1 TRBD1 TGCGCCAGCAGCTGGGCAGGGGGCGACTATGGCTACACCTTC CASSWAGGDYGYTF
TRBJ2-2 . TRBV12-5 . TGTGCTAGTGGTTTCGCGAGATTCGGGGAGCTGTTTTTT CASGFARFGELFF
TRBJ2-5 . TRBV27 . TGTGCCAGCAGTTCCCGGGTGGGTCCCCAAGAGACCCAGTACTTC CASSSRVGPQETQYF
TRBJ2-2 . TRBV7-6 . TGTGCCAGCAGCCCTCCCATAGGAGCCGGGGAGCTGTTTTTT CASSPPIGAGELFF
TRBJ2-7 . TRBV4-2 . TGTGCCAGCAGCCAAGAAGGGAACAGGGACCCCTACGAGCAGTACTTC CASSQEGNRDPYEQYF
TRBJ2-7 . TRBV6-1 TRBD1 TGTGCCAGCAGCCCCGGGACAGGGGCGTCCTACGAGCAGTACTTC CASSPGTGASYEQYF
TRBJ2-1 . TRBV6-5 . TGTGCCAGCAGTTACGGCCAGCGGCATCGCAATGAGCAGTTCTTC CASSYGQRHRNEQFF
TRBJ2-7 once TRBV2 . TGTGCCAGCAGTGCTAACAGTTTCTCCTACGAGCAGTACTTC CASSANSFSYEQYF
TRBJ2-1 . TRBV5-1 TRBD2 TGCGCCAGCAGCGAGGGACTAGTATTCAATGAGCAGTTCTTC CASSEGLVFNEQFF
TRBJ2-5 . TRBV7-9 . TGTGCCAGCAGCCCGATAATGGGAGGCTTGTGGCAGACGGCGGAGACCCAGTACTTC CASSPIMGGLWQTAETQYF
TRBJ2-2 . TRBV7-9 TRBD2 TGTCTTAGCGGGAGAGACACCGGGGAGCTGTTTTTT CLSGRDTGELFF
TRBJ2-4 . TRBV5-5 TRBD2 TGTGCCAGCAGCTTGGGGGTAGCGGGAGCTGTCATTCAGTACTTC CASSLGVAGAVIQYF
TRBJ2-2 . TRBV7-9 . TGTGCCAGCAGCTTAGCAGCGGGACATACGAACACCGGGGAGCTGTTTTTT CASSLAAGHTNTGELFF